This T cell receptor (beta chain) was recovered during a study of Graves' ophthalmopathy and Graves' hyperthyroidism. Investigators amplified TCR beta CDR3 regions from RNA transcripts. First-round RT-PCR used HTBI primers; second-round multiplex PCR followed. One entry per CDR3 protein, called by TCRdb with MiXCR from the multiplex PCR reads. The sample has over 500,000 distinct CDR3 sequences; around a fifth are singletons. Notes on the study in general: Blood also held most thyroid clonotypes expanded above 0.001 frequency.

Each hyperthyroidism patient was newly diagnosed, with under 2 months' duration, and aged 18 to 65. The PBMCs originated from roughly 10 ml of fresh peripheral blood. This clonotype was counted at least ten times. The antigen remains unidentified. The CDR3 consists of 17 residues. V lost 2 bases, J lost 0 bases, and 10 bases stayed unmatched. Germline loops: CDR1 SGHVS, CDR2 FQNEAQ. This rearrangement joins TRBV7-8 to TRBJ2-7, with 7 positions matching TRBD2. The source material was peripheral blood. The clonotype originates from a woman aged 18-35 years with stable Graves' hyperthyroidism. Some clones in this sample may be carry-over from other donors' samples. CDR3 residues: CASSLSFAGVTSYEQYF. The CDR3 DNA is TGTGCCAGCAGCTTAAGTTTTGCGGGAGTTACCTCCTACGAGCAGTACTTC.